This TCR beta chain came from a study of CD8 T cells in ankylosing spondylitis. Comment on this clonotype: The antigen is undetermined.

Trimming removed 2 bases at V and 4 bases at J, with 21 bases between. CDR3 length: 18 residues. From germline, CDR1 is MNHEY and CDR2 SVGEGT. Notes on the study in general: Earlier reports found some motif variants in synovial fluid and blood in reactive arthritis. A TCR beta motif made of 7 to 9 highly homologous variants seemed typical of ankylosing spondylitis blood.

Quantitative 5'-RACE with molecular barcodes was used to make the TCR beta libraries. TCRdb used MiXCR to reprocess the 5' RACE reads, holding one entry per CDR3 protein. The table lists around 770,000 distinct CDR3 sequences, approximately 12% of them singletons. The chain has TRBV6-2 or TRBV6-3 and TRBJ2-1; no reliable D call. This sequence originates from a male donor with ankylosing spondylitis. The specimen sequenced was blood, either unsorted or a sorted T cell fraction (not recorded which). CDR3 residues: CASSYESPRATYYNEQFF. CDR3 nucleotides: TGTGCCAGCAGTTACGAGTCTCCCCGGGCCACATATTACAATGAGCAGTTCTTC.